The T cell receptor (beta chain) described here comes from a study of T-cell memory formation after mild COVID-19. Germline CDR1 and CDR2: MNHEY and SVGEGT. The CDR3 has 12 residues. V was trimmed by 3 bases and J by 9 bases, leaving 9 bases between them. TCRdb processed the 5' RACE reads anew with MiXCR; each CDR3 protein has one entry. The table shows around 200,000 distinct CDR3 sequences, with 9.5% occurring only once. This clonotype was observed at least ten times. The clonotype originates from a man aged 18 to 30 who had mild COVID-19 (a few samples of this study predate the infection). Cell type and time point are not known. The sequenced sample consisted of PBMCs or a T cell subset sorted from them (not recorded which). The chain recombines TRBV6-2 or TRBV6-3 with TRBJ2-1; D remains ambiguous. CDR3 bases: TGTGCCAGCAGTTATAGTTATCGTGAGCAGTTCTTC. Translating it yields CASSYSYREQFF.